This T cell receptor (beta chain) was documented in a study of T cell repertoires in cytomegalovirus infection. Whole-study results and caveats: Using cumulative public TCR beta family frequency, the authors identified those who carried CMV together with the relevant HLA.

TCRdb called the reads again in MiXCR, with one record for every CDR3 protein. The table shows around 770,000 distinct CDR3 sequences, with under 35% occurring only once. CDR1 ENHRY and CDR2 SYGVKD come from the germline V gene. Trimming left V 4 bases short and J 13 bases short, with 14 bases between. The CDR3 has 13 amino acids. About this clonotype itself: Its antigen remains unidentified.

This chain connects TRBV10-3 to TRBJ1-6, with D tentatively TRBD1 (6 bases). The clonotype originates from a human donor in good health (CMV status not recorded). Some clones in this sample may be carry-over from other donors' samples. Sequencing used cultured CD8+ T cells from PBMCs, obtained from culture after CMV antigen stimulation. The CDR3 loop reads CAISANPGDPLHF. The CDR3 DNA reads as TGTGCCATCAGTGCAAACCCAGGGGACCCCCTCCACTTT.